The clone carrying this T cell receptor (beta chain) showed up many times. Its matching antigen is unknown. The sample comes from a study of T cell repertoires in cytomegalovirus infection. MiXCR, run by TCRdb on the reads, gives a single entry per CDR3 protein. The sample holds around 140,000 distinct CDR3 sequences; approximately 30% are singletons and the top ten take about 56%. Whole-study results and caveats: It was HLA-C-restricted CMV-specific TCR beta clonotypes that dominated the response ex vivo.

This sample comprised CD8+ T cells from cultured PBMCs, obtained from culture after CMV antigen stimulation. This clonotype originated in a human donor in good health (CMV status not recorded). Some clones in this sample may be carry-over from other donors' samples.

CDR3 in DNA: TGTGCCAGCAGCTCCGTAGGGGGTTCGAACACCGGGGAGCTGTTTTTT. Its protein product is CASSSVGGSNTGELFF. The chain has TRBV12-3 or TRBV12-4 and TRBJ2-2; maybe TRBD1 (6 bases). Trimming took 6 bases from V and 0 from J, leaving 14 bases between them. This CDR3 has 16 amino acids.